The 29 T cell receptor beta chains reported below all come from one sample, sequenced in a study of T cells in Graves' hyperthyroidism and ophthalmopathy (dated by TCRdb to about 2019). Receptor amplification or capture employed multiplex PCR. The instrument was an Illumina HiSeq 2000. Amplification of TCR beta CDR3 regions was carried out from RNA transcripts. For the first round of RT-PCR on the TCR CDR3, the HTBI primer set was used together with the Qiagen OneStep RT-PCR kit. TCRdb reworked the public reads: Q25 trimming with fastp, MiXCR clone assembly, productive beta chains retained. CDR3 protein sequences are deduplicated, and each keeps its most common genes and DNA. The sample table shows some 350,000 distinct CDR3 sequences, and more than 20% are seen once. Around 67% of the sample belongs to the ten largest clones. Material: blood. Every receptor here comes from a man aged 50 to 59 with Graves' hyperthyroidism.

The chain joins TRBV12-3 or TRBV12-4 to TRBJ2-7; TRBD2 matches at 8 bases. The CDR3 is 13 amino acids. V dropped 6 bases and J dropped 5; count of bases not matched to a gene: 6. The CDR3 reads CASSLGGAHEQYF. CDR3 sequence (DNA): TGTGCCAGCAGCCTCGGGGGGGCCCACGAGCAGTACTTC.

This clonotype was detected once. A much larger clone is a single base away; this may be a read error. This chain uses TRBV27 with TRBJ1-2, with 9 bases that match TRBD1. Germline V lookup: CDR1 MNHEY, CDR2 SMNVEV (reference sequence). V was pared by 5 bases and J by 3 bases, with 13 bases of the junction left unmatched. The CDR3 is 17 amino acids. CDR3 sequence (DNA): TGTGCCAGCAGTCCATTGACAGGGGGTGGTGGAGACTATGGCTACACCTTC. Translation: CASSPLTGGGGDYGYTF.

V usage is TRBV6-1 and J usage is TRBJ1-6, with D uncertain. Germline assignment: CDR1 MNHNS and CDR2 SASEGT. Trimming pared 0 bases from V and 7 bases from J, leaving 7 bases between. The CDR3 length is 14 residues. The DNA of the CDR3 is TGTGCCAGCAGTGAAGCAGGTTACAATTCACCCCTCCACTTT. It is translated as CASSEAGYNSPLHF.

This clonotype was observed many times. The chain carries TRBV12-3 or TRBV12-4 and TRBJ2-3, with D possibly being TRBD1 or TRBD2 (5 bases each). This CDR3 is built from 16 residues. V was trimmed by 5 bases and J by 2 bases, leaving 17 bases between them. The CDR3: CASSGRAGRVTDTQYF. The CDR3 DNA sequence: TGTGCCAGCAGTGGACGGGCAGGGAGAGTCACAGATACGCAGTATTTT.

V is TRBV11-2 and J is TRBJ2-3; 14 positions agree with TRBD2. This CDR3 has 18 amino acids. Germline lookup yields CDR1 SGHAT and CDR2 FQNNGV. With V trimmed by 4 bases and J by 0 bases, 6 bases remained unmatched. CDR3 coding DNA: TGTGCCAGCAGCTCGGGGACTAGCGGGAGACCTAGCACAGATACGCAGTATTTT. It translates to CASSSGTSGRPSTDTQYF.

In regard to this clonotype: This could be a read error, since a much larger clone is one nucleotide away. The chain employs TRBV13 and TRBJ2-5; 11 nucleotides line up with TRBD2. J gave up 3 bases and V 5 bases, and 2 bases lay outside the gene matches. Germline V gene data show CDR1 as PRHDT and CDR2 as FYEKMQ (reference sequence). This CDR3 region has 14 residues. The CDR3 spells CASSMTSGKETQYF. In nucleotides, the CDR3 is TGTGCCAGCAGCATGACTAGCGGGAAAGAGACCCAGTACTTC.

This clonotype came up a few times. The V gene is TRBV28, the J gene TRBJ2-7; D is unresolved. V was cut by 4 bases and J by 3 bases, with 7 bases left in between. This CDR3 region has 12 residues. CDR1 and CDR2 from the germline V gene are MDHEN and SYDVKM. The CDR3 protein is CASSSADYEQYF. The CDR3 DNA follows: TGTGCCAGCAGTTCGGCAGACTACGAGCAGTACTTC.

At least ten counts were recorded for this clonotype. The rearrangement links TRBV6-5 to TRBJ1-2; 11 bases agree with TRBD1. The CDR3 extends over 15 amino acids. Per the germline V gene, CDR1 is MNHEY and CDR2 is SVGAGI. The V gene end was trimmed by 2 bases and the J gene end by 4 bases; junction bases not matched to a gene: 3. The CDR3, as DNA: TGTGCCAGCAGTTACGTAGGGACAGGGGGCTATGGCTACACCTTC. It specifies CASSYVGTGGYGYTF.

V is TRBV6-1 and J is TRBJ2-1; 11 bases match TRBD2. CDR1 is MNHNS, CDR2 SASEGT, per germline. CDR3 length: 16 amino acids. The ends lost 2 bases at V and 5 bases at J; junction bases unmatched: 5. CDR3 bases: TGTGCCAGCAGTGAACCCGGACTAGCGGGCCACAATGAGCAGTTCTTC. Its protein product is CASSEPGLAGHNEQFF.

The chain joins TRBV12-3 or TRBV12-4 to TRBJ2-1, with TRBD2 matching 9 bases. After removal of 8 bases from V and 2 bases from J, the junction contained 10 bases not matched to a gene. The CDR3 loop spans 16 amino acids. CDR3 protein: CASLRSGRQTYNEQFF. DNA of the CDR3: TGTGCCAGCCTCCGAAGCGGGAGGCAAACCTACAATGAGCAGTTCTTC.

The V gene is TRBV19, the J gene TRBJ2-1; unclear D gene. V shed 1 base and J shed 8 bases, with 12 bases lying between them. The CDR3 has 14 residues. From germline, CDR1 is LNHDA and CDR2 SQIVND (reference sequence). This CDR3 is CASSIAPGSDEQFF. CDR3 nucleotides: TGTGCCAGTAGTATAGCTCCGGGTTCAGATGAGCAGTTCTTC.

The rearrangement uses TRBV12-5 and TRBJ2-7, with TRBD2 matching over 11 bases. This CDR3 contains 13 residues. Germline V CDR1 and CDR2: LGHNT, FRNRAP. V shed 7 bases and J 6 bases; nucleotides not matched to a gene: 5. For the CDR3, the DNA is TGTGCTAGTGCCGCTAGCGGGAGGCCCGAGCAGTACTTC. Translated, it gives CASAASGRPEQYF.

This clonotype was found many times. This CDR3 is CASSLRYRGRLETQYF. Written as DNA, the CDR3 is TGTGCCAGCAGTTTACGGTACCGGGGGCGTCTAGAGACCCAGTACTTC. The chain employs TRBV28 and TRBJ2-5, with D possibly called TRBD1 or TRBD2 (6 bases each). Trimming took off 2 bases at V and 4 bases at J, with 17 bases between the two ends. Per the germline V gene, CDR1 is MDHEN and CDR2 is SYDVKM. CDR3 length: 16 residues.

This clonotype occurred a few times. The gene calls are TRBV6-2 or TRBV6-3 and TRBJ2-7; TRBD2 matches 10 bases. This CDR3 spans 17 amino acids. CDR1 is MNHEY, CDR2 SVGEGT, per germline. Unmatched junction bases numbered 11, after V lost 3 bases and J lost 3 bases. The CDR3 bases are TGTGCCAGCAGTTATGGGACTAGCGAAGTACCTGGCTACGAGCAGTACTTC. Its protein is CASSYGTSEVPGYEQYF.

This clonotype turned up a few times. The chain uses TRBV28 and TRBJ1-5; D is unresolved. V was pared by 6 bases and J by 1 base, with 10 bases between. The length of the CDR3 is 14 residues. Germline V gives CDR1 MDHEN, CDR2 SYDVKM. CDR3 region: CASRISGSNQPQHF. The CDR3 DNA reads as TGTGCCAGCAGAATAAGCGGGAGCAATCAGCCCCAGCATTTT.

This sequence joins TRBV19 and TRBJ2-2, with D maybe TRBD1 (6 bases). The V end was cut by 10 bases, the J end by 3 bases, with 9 bases between. This CDR3 has 12 residues. CDR1 and CDR2 (germline): LNHDA, SQIVND (reference sequence). The CDR3 reads CATNRDTGELFF. The CDR3, as DNA: TGTGCCACAAACAGGGACACCGGGGAGCTGTTTTTT.

This clonotype came up a few times. The rearrangement links TRBV12-3 or TRBV12-4 to TRBJ1-4; 7 bases fit TRBD1. The CDR3 is 13 residues long. Unmatched junction bases numbered 11, after V lost 7 bases and J lost 12 bases. The CDR3 bases are TGTGCCAGCACTGAGGGACAGCCGAAAGAACTGTTTTTT. This encodes CASTEGQPKELFF.

The chain is built from TRBV24-1 and TRBJ2-2, with 11 positions matching TRBD1. The CDR3 runs 14 residues. In germline, CDR1 is KGHDR, CDR2 SFDVKD. J gave up 7 bases and V 7 bases, and 4 bases lay outside the gene matches. The CDR3 DNA sequence: TGTGCCACCAGCGGACAGGGGGCTATCGGGGAGCTGTTTTTT. Its protein is CATSGQGAIGELFF.

This chain joins TRBV7-2 and TRBJ1-6; D uncertain. The CDR3 runs 14 residues. Germline CDR1 SGHTA, CDR2 FQGNSA. V was clipped by 4 bases and J by 10 bases, with 14 bases between them. DNA for the CDR3: TGTGCCAGCAGCTCCCCAGGCGCGAGGTCACCCCTCCACTTT. Residues: CASSSPGARSPLHF.

The rearrangement uses TRBV4-2 and TRBJ2-2; 10 bases agree with TRBD2. The CDR3 contains 19 residues. J lost 4 bases, V lost 0 bases, and 11 bases had no gene match. Germline V gives CDR1 LGHNA, CDR2 YNFKEQ. The DNA for the CDR3 is TGTGCCAGCAGCCAAGATGCGTCTAGCGGGAGTCTTAGCACCGGGGAGCTGTTTTTT. The encoded protein is CASSQDASSGSLSTGELFF.

The rearrangement links TRBV6-2 or TRBV6-3 to TRBJ1-2; D is undetermined. Germline loops: CDR1 MNHEY, CDR2 SVGEGT. Trimming cost V 2 bases and J 3 bases, with 7 bases left between them. This CDR3 has 13 amino acids. CDR3 protein: CASSYDEDYGYTF. The CDR3 DNA reads TGTGCCAGCAGTTACGACGAGGACTATGGCTACACCTTC.

This clonotype was counted ten times or more. The chain carries TRBV12-3 or TRBV12-4 and TRBJ2-1; the D gene is possibly TRBD2 (5 bases). The CDR3 is made up of 13 amino acids. The V and J ends lost 3 bases and 5 bases respectively, with 8 bases between them. The CDR3 sequence: CASSLEENNEQFF. Here the CDR3 DNA reads TGTGCCAGCAGTTTGGAGGAGAACAATGAGCAGTTCTTC.

This clonotype was detected a few times. This chain links TRBV6-2 or TRBV6-3 with TRBJ1-5, with TRBD1 matching 7 bases. The CDR3 has 15 amino acids. J was trimmed by 9 bases and V by 7 bases; bases with no gene match: 15. Germline V lookup: CDR1 MNHEY, CDR2 SVGEGT. Written as DNA, the CDR3 is TGTGCCAGCACCCAGGGCGGGGACAGCGGTCGGCCCCAGCATTTT. Its translation is CASTQGGDSGRPQHF.

The chain combines TRBV20-1 with TRBJ1-2; D remains ambiguous. Between the trimmed V and J ends, which lost 3 bases and 1 base, there was a span of 15 bases. From germline, CDR1 is DFQATT and CDR2 SNEGSKA (reference sequence). The CDR3 consists of 15 residues. The CDR3 DNA is TGCAGTGCTAGCCCCCCGGGGAGCTTTAACTATGGCTACACCTTC. This translates into CSASPPGSFNYGYTF.

This clonotype was counted a few times. The V call is TRBV28, the J call TRBJ1-5; a weak D match, TRBD1 (5 bases). The CDR3 has 12 amino acids. V lost 8 bases and J 7 bases, leaving 12 bases between the germline ends. Germline CDR1 and CDR2: MDHEN and SYDVKM. Here the CDR3 reads CASSGKTQPQHF. As DNA, the CDR3 is TGTGCCAGCTCAGGGAAAACCCAGCCCCAGCATTTT. The whole variable domain, filled in from reference TRBV28 and TRBJ1-5, reads DVKVTQSSRYLVKRTGEKVFLECVQDMDHENMFWYRQDPGLGLRLIYFSYDVKMKEKGDIPEGYSVSREKKERFSLILESASTNQTSMYLCASSGKTQPQHFGDGTRLSIL.

The V and J genes are TRBV6-1 and TRBJ1-1; a possible D gene is TRBD1 (5 bases). Trimming stripped 8 bases from V and 0 bases from J, with 10 bases between. Germline values: CDR1 MNHNS, CDR2 SASEGT. This CDR3 contains 13 residues. CDR3 nucleotide sequence: TGTGCCAGCGCGGGGGAATTGAACACTGAAGCTTTCTTT. Translated, it gives CASAGELNTEAFF.

The rearrangement uses TRBV11-2 and TRBJ1-3; D uncertain. Trimming left V 5 bases short and J 3 bases short, with 11 bases between. Germline lookup yields CDR1 SGHAT and CDR2 FQNNGV. This CDR3 is built from 14 residues. The CDR3: CASSEIEGGNTIYF. In DNA form, the CDR3 reads TGTGCCAGCAGCGAAATCGAGGGTGGAAACACCATATATTTT. Looking up the rest from reference TRBV11-2 and TRBJ1-3 gives the full variable domain: EAGVAQSPRYKIIEKRQSVAFWCNPISGHATLYWYQQILGQGPKLLIQFQNNGVVDDSQLPKDRFSAERLKGVDSTLKIQPAKLEDSAVYLCASSEIEGGNTIYFGEGSWLTVV.

This chain connects TRBV6-1 to TRBJ2-5; 10 positions agree with TRBD2. Trimming at V came to 6 bases and at J to 1 base, leaving 8 bases not matched to a gene. The CDR3 extends over 16 amino acids. CDR1 and CDR2 (germline): MNHNS, SASEGT. This chain's CDR3 is CASSPELAGSQETQYF. The CDR3 DNA sequence: TGTGCCAGCAGCCCCGAACTAGCGGGGTCCCAAGAGACCCAGTACTTC.

In DNA form, the CDR3 reads TGTGCCAGCAGCGTAGAGCAGGCCTCAGGGCGAGAGACCCAGTACTTC. It yields the protein CASSVEQASGRETQYF. V usage is TRBV9 and J usage is TRBJ2-5; tentatively, D is TRBD1 (5 bases). The germline gives CDR1 SGDLS, CDR2 YYNGEE. The CDR3 runs to 16 residues. With 0 bases removed from V and 4 bases from J, the gap between germline ends came to 16 bases.